The text below deals with one T cell receptor beta chain. Its antigen is undetermined. This entry comes from a study of siplizumab effects on memory and regulatory T cells. This CDR3 spans 15 amino acids. Trimming cost V 0 bases and J 8 bases; bases outside gene matches: 7. Germline loops: CDR1 SGDLS, CDR2 YYNGEE. The data were produced by immunoSEQ multiplex PCR, yet TCRdb's version contains in-frame clones alone and is incomplete. In the table there are 100,000 or so clones, around 90% of which are singletons. Findings and caveats of the study: Only a minority of proliferating CD4+ or CD8+ clones had an assignable naive or memory phenotype, with roughly 80-97% lacking one. Significantly reduced by siplizumab was the cumulative frequency of alloreactive sequences, namely those traceable to unstimulated CD4+ memory cells. The authors did not confirm suppressive function in proliferating Tregs from siplizumab cultures. Relative to controls at more than 25%, mappable alloreactive CD4+ clones exhibited a mean Treg-derived proportion of about 69% with siplizumab.

This sequence joins TRBV9 and TRBJ1-4; 7 nucleotides match TRBD1. This TCR came from a human donor in good health. The material sequenced was non-Treg CD4+ T cells sorted from blood. CDR3 sequence reads: CASSVAWAGGEKLFF. CDR3 sequence (DNA): TGTGCCAGCAGCGTAGCTTGGGCAGGGGGGGAAAAACTGTTTTTT.